Following are 31 T cell receptor beta chains from one sample sequenced in a study of T cell responses to AZD1222 COVID-19 vaccine. The table came from immunoSEQ multiplex PCR; TCRdb's copy has only in-frame clones and leaves some out. The table lists about 150,000 clones, over 70% of them singletons. The sequences come from peripheral blood, collected 28 days after the second AZD1222 dose. These receptors were collected from an adult who received the AZD1222 COVID-19 vaccine.

This clone was found once. The chain is built from TRBV11-2 and TRBJ2-1; 7 bases match TRBD1. The CDR3 consists of 15 residues. CDR1 SGHAT and CDR2 FQNNGV come from the germline V gene. The V and J ends lost 6 bases and 0 bases, in that order; junction bases with no gene match: 5. CDR3 sequence: CASSSGTDSYNEQFF. CDR3 in DNA: TGTGCCAGCAGTTCCGGGACAGACTCCTACAATGAGCAGTTCTTC.

This clone has only one observation. The sample contains more than one DNA sequence encoding this CDR3. This chain connects TRBV9 to TRBJ1-4; weak D call: TRBD1 (5 bases). V was clipped by 0 bases and J by 2 bases, with 11 bases between them. The germline V gene encodes CDR1 SGDLS and CDR2 YYNGEE. The CDR3 is made up of 16 amino acids. CDR3 amino acids: CASSVDQGRTNEKLFF. In DNA form, the CDR3 reads TGTGCCAGCAGCGTAGACCAGGGCAGGACTAATGAAAAACTGTTTTTT.

This chain links TRBV7-3 with TRBJ1-1, with a tentative D call TRBD1 (6 bases). V dropped 7 bases and J dropped 5 bases, with 20 bases sitting between them. Germline values: CDR1 SGHTA, CDR2 FQGTGA. The CDR3 extends over 15 amino acids. The CDR3: CASIPTSQGKTEAFF. The CDR3 DNA follows: TGTGCCAGCATCCCTACCTCACAGGGTAAGACTGAAGCTTTCTTT.

This clone appeared a few times. The chain has TRBV21-1 and TRBJ1-1. TRBV21-1 is labeled a pseudogene. The CDR3 is 15 residues long. In DNA, the CDR3 is TGTGCCAGCAGCAAAGCCGGCCGGGTGAACACTGAAGCTTTCTTT. Its translation is CASSKAGRVNTEAFF.

The chain couples TRBV27 to TRBJ1-5; D remains ambiguous. The CDR3 is 13 amino acids. The V gene lost 5 bases and the J gene lost 5 bases, with 10 bases spanning the gap. Germline loops: CDR1 MNHEY, CDR2 SMNVEV (reference sequence). The CDR3 sequence: CASSPGLYQPQHF. The CDR3 DNA reads TGTGCCAGCAGTCCGGGTCTTTATCAGCCCCAGCATTTT.

In its sample, this clone was seen once. This sequence joins TRBV30 and TRBJ2-1, with D possibly TRBD2 on 6 matching bases. Trimming took 0 bases from V and 9 from J, leaving 18 bases between them. The CDR3 is made up of 15 amino acids. Per the germline V gene, CDR1 is GTSNPN and CDR2 is SVGIG (reference sequence). The CDR3 region is CAWSVRRAAGGEQFF. The CDR3 region has the DNA TGTGCCTGGAGTGTACGAAGGGCAGCGGGTGGTGAGCAGTTCTTC.

The chain joins TRBV9 to TRBJ2-7, with D possibly TRBD1 on 6 matching bases. V was cut by 4 bases and J by 5 bases, with 10 bases left in between. The CDR3 covers 12 residues. Per germline, CDR1 SGDLS and CDR2 YYNGEE. CDR3 sequence: CASSRGGNEQYF. As DNA, the CDR3 is TGTGCCAGCAGCAGAGGGGGTAACGAGCAGTACTTC.

The V gene is TRBV18, the J gene TRBJ2-7; D is uncertain. CDR1 KGHSH and CDR2 LQKENI come from the germline V gene. V lost 4 bases and J lost 1, with 5 bases in between. The CDR3 extends over 12 amino acids. CDR3 DNA: TGTGCCAGCTCACGCGGATCCTACGAGCAGTACTTC. Translated, it gives CASSRGSYEQYF.

V is TRBV27 and J is TRBJ2-1; 10 bases match TRBD2. V shed 2 bases and J 7 bases; nucleotides not matched to a gene: 11. The CDR3 extends over 17 amino acids. CDR1 is MNHEY, CDR2 SMNVEV, per germline (reference sequence). The CDR3 here is CASSLDLGLAGANEQFF. In nucleotides, the CDR3 is TGTGCCAGCAGTTTAGATCTTGGTCTAGCGGGAGCAAATGAGCAGTTCTTC.

Concerning this clone itself: Its ends do not fully match the called genes, so a read error is possible. The rearrangement uses TRBV7-9 and TRBJ2-2; no definite D call. The germline gives CDR1 SEHNR, CDR2 FQNEAQ (reference sequence). The CDR3 runs 14 residues. CDR3 loop: CASSFGVNAGELFF. Written as DNA, the CDR3 is TGTGCCAGCAGCTTTGGGGTGAACGCCGGGGAGCTGTTTTTT.

The gene calls are TRBV28 and TRBJ2-5; the D is unclear. The CDR3 spans 10 residues. Germline loops: CDR1 MDHEN, CDR2 SYDVKM. V was pared by 5 bases and J by 4 bases, with 2 bases between. The CDR3 loop reads CASSRETQYF. The CDR3 region has the DNA TGTGCCAGCAGTCGAGAGACCCAGTACTTC. The variable domain in full, completed from reference TRBV28 and TRBJ2-5, reads DVKVTQSSRYLVKRTGEKVFLECVQDMDHENMFWYRQDPGLGLRLIYFSYDVKMKEKGDIPEGYSVSREKKERFSLILESASTNQTSMYLCASSRETQYFGPGTRLLVL.

The gene calls are TRBV18 and TRBJ1-1, with D unresolved. The CDR3 is 14 amino acids. Per the germline V gene, CDR1 is KGHSH and CDR2 is LQKENI. Trimming removed 5 bases at V and 0 bases at J, with 10 bases between. CDR3 sequence (DNA): TGTGCCAGCTCAGGAGGGTACATGAACACTGAAGCTTTCTTT. As protein: CASSGGYMNTEAFF.

This chain joins TRBV28 and TRBJ1-4, with 9 bases aligning to TRBD1. Trimming removed 7 bases from V and 6 bases from J; junction bases left unmatched: 9. CDR3 length equals 15 residues. Germline-derived CDR1 and CDR2 are MDHEN and SYDVKM. CDR3 in DNA: TGTGCCAGCAATATTCCGGGACAGGGCTATGAAAAACTGTTTTTT. Translated, it gives CASNIPGQGYEKLFF.

The chain has TRBV29-1 and TRBJ2-1, with D possibly matching TRBD2 (7 bases). The ends were cut back, 2 bases at V and 12 bases at J, with 14 bases in the middle. The CDR3 is 12 residues long. From germline, CDR1 is SQVTM and CDR2 ANQGSEA. DNA for the CDR3: TGCAGCGTTGAAAGGGGGGGGGACGTGCAGTTCTTC. Residues: CSVERGGDVQFF.

On this clone itself: At the DNA level, this CDR3 is encoded by other sequences in the same sample as well. V gene TRBV20-1 combines with J gene TRBJ2-1; D is unresolved. Between the trimmed V and J ends, which lost 4 bases and 0 bases, there was a span of 1 base. CDR1 and CDR2 from the germline V gene are DFQATT and SNEGSKA (reference sequence). This CDR3 has 11 amino acids. The CDR3 bases are TGCAGTGCTAACTCCTACAATGAGCAGTTCTTC. Its translation is CSANSYNEQFF.

V gene TRBV14 combines with J gene TRBJ2-1; 7 bases map to TRBD2. Germline assignment: CDR1 SGHDN and CDR2 FVKESK. This CDR3 has 16 residues. Trimming removed 0 bases from V and 9 bases from J; junction bases left unmatched: 11. The CDR3 here is CASSQEGGRASAEQFF. DNA for the CDR3: TGTGCCAGCAGCCAAGAGGGAGGGAGGGCCTCAGCTGAGCAGTTCTTC.

The rearrangement uses TRBV7-3 and TRBJ2-1; D is perhaps TRBD1 or TRBD2 (5 bases each). CDR1 SGHTA and CDR2 FQGTGA come from the germline V gene. This CDR3 is 16 amino acids long. Trimming took off 2 bases at V and 6 bases at J, with 17 bases between the two ends. CDR3 in amino acids: CASSLLGTSRANEQFF. In DNA form, the CDR3 reads TGTGCCAGCAGCTTACTCGGGACCAGTAGGGCCAATGAGCAGTTCTTC. The whole variable domain, filled in from reference TRBV7-3 and TRBJ2-1, reads GAGVSQTPSNKVTEKGKYVELRCDPISGHTALYWYRQSLGQGPEFLIYFQGTGAADDSGLPNDRFFAVRPEGSVSTLKIQRTERGDSAVYLCASSLLGTSRANEQFFGPGTRLTVL.

The V and J genes are TRBV7-3 and TRBJ2-1; D gene uncertain. The V gene lost 2 bases and the J gene lost 0 bases, with 8 bases spanning the gap. The CDR3 totals 15 residues. Per the germline V gene, CDR1 is SGHTA and CDR2 is FQGTGA. The CDR3 DNA reads as TGTGCCAGCAGCTTATCACCTAGCTCCTACAATGAGCAGTTCTTC. It yields the protein CASSLSPSSYNEQFF.

A few counts support this clone. At one end the junction does not follow the germline gene, possibly because of a read error. The chain is built from TRBV12-3 or TRBV12-4 and TRBJ2-3, with TRBD1 as a possible D gene (6 bases). The CDR3 loop spans 11 amino acids. As DNA, the CDR3 is TGTGCCAGCAGTTTGGGACACTTAAAGAGCTTT. Its protein is CASSLGHLKSF.

V gene TRBV20-1 combines with J gene TRBJ2-1, with TRBD1 matching over 7 bases. Germline CDR1 is DFQATT and CDR2 is SNEGSKA (reference sequence). The CDR3 has 11 amino acids. With 4 bases clipped from V and 6 bases from J, the junction kept 0 bases outside the gene matches. The CDR3 loop is CSAKGANEQFF. The CDR3 bases are TGCAGTGCTAAGGGGGCCAATGAGCAGTTCTTC.

The gene calls are TRBV15 and TRBJ2-7; D might be TRBD1 (6 bases). The V gene's germline CDR1 is LNHNV and CDR2 YYDKDF (reference sequence). The CDR3 contains 15 residues. The V and J ends lost 0 bases and 5 bases respectively, with 14 bases between them. The CDR3 DNA reads as TGTGCCACCAGCAGAGATTCTTCAGGGGCGAACGAGCAGTACTTC. This codes for CATSRDSSGANEQYF.

The chain employs TRBV19 and TRBJ2-1; TRBD2 matches at 7 bases. The CDR3 is 18 amino acids. The V gene end was trimmed by 3 bases and the J gene end by 5 bases; junction bases not matched to a gene: 16. Germline V gives CDR1 LNHDA, CDR2 SQIVND (reference sequence). DNA of the CDR3: TGTGCCAGTAGTATTGGCCTTCGCGCGGGAGTCAGGGACAATGAGCAGTTCTTC. Its translation is CASSIGLRAGVRDNEQFF.

V and J are TRBV7-2 and TRBJ1-5, with 7 bases fitting TRBD1. Per the germline V gene, CDR1 is SGHTA and CDR2 is FQGNSA. Unmatched junction bases numbered 1, after V lost 1 base and J lost 1 base. CDR3 size: 15 residues. CDR3 in amino acids: CASSLGQGSNQPQHF. The CDR3 DNA follows: TGTGCCAGCAGCTTAGGACAGGGCAGCAATCAGCCCCAGCATTTT.

This chain joins TRBV18 and TRBJ2-1; D is undetermined. This CDR3 has 11 residues. Germline CDR1 KGHSH, CDR2 LQKENI. Trimming removed 6 bases at V and 5 bases at J, with 5 bases between. This CDR3 is CASSENNEQFF. The CDR3 region has the DNA TGTGCCAGCTCGGAGAACAATGAGCAGTTCTTC.

Comments on this clone: The sample holds other DNA sequences that translate to the same CDR3. This chain connects TRBV5-1 to TRBJ2-3; TRBD2 matches at 8 bases. After removal of 4 bases from V and 0 bases from J, the junction contained 7 bases not matched to a gene. This CDR3 region has 16 residues. The germline V gene encodes CDR1 SGHRS and CDR2 YFSETQ. The CDR3 DNA follows: TGCGCCAGCAGCACCCGGACTAGCCCTAGCACAGATACGCAGTATTTT. Translation: CASSTRTSPSTDTQYF.

This clone is a singleton in its sample. The genes are TRBV5-1 and TRBJ1-3; TRBD1 might be the D (5 bases). This CDR3 is built from 16 residues. V was trimmed by 5 bases and J by 7 bases, leaving 22 bases between them. Germline CDR1 SGHRS, CDR2 YFSETQ. This CDR3 reads CASSLDGGYLGNTIYF. In DNA form, the CDR3 reads TGCGCCAGCAGTCTGGACGGGGGGTACCTTGGGAACACCATATATTTT.

This clone was observed a few times. This chain connects TRBV24-1 to TRBJ1-6; no firm D call. CDR3 length: 14 amino acids. The V end was cut by 9 bases, the J end by 5 bases, with 13 bases between. Germline CDR1 reads KGHDR; CDR2 reads SFDVKD. CDR3 bases: TGTGCCACCTCGGAGGCAGCTAATAATTCACCCCTCCACTTT. Its protein product is CATSEAANNSPLHF.

The table lists this clone with a count of one. This chain connects TRBV28 to TRBJ1-5, with a weak D call TRBD1 (6 bases). CDR3 length: 15 residues. Deletions cut 6 bases from V and 2 bases from J, with 14 bases between. Germline loops: CDR1 MDHEN, CDR2 SYDVKM. The CDR3 coding sequence is TGTGCCAGCAGGAGGGGGGCGATCGGCAATCAGCCCCAGCATTTT. Amino acid sequence: CASRRGAIGNQPQHF.

The V call is TRBV7-6, the J call TRBJ1-4; D might be TRBD1 (5 bases). V lost 2 bases and J 4 bases, leaving 14 bases between the germline ends. Germline V lookup: CDR1 SGHVS, CDR2 FNYEAQ. The CDR3 spans 16 residues. The CDR3 region has the DNA TGTGCCAGCAGCTTACTCCCTCGGGGCTTTAATGAAAAACTGTTTTTT. It encodes CASSLLPRGFNEKLFF. The full variable domain, its missing parts supplied by reference TRBV7-6 and TRBJ1-4, is GAGVSQSPRYKVTKRGQDVALRCDPISGHVSLYWYRQALGQGPEFLTYFNYEAQQDKSGLPNDRFSAERPEGSISTLTIQRTEQRDSAMYRCASSLLPRGFNEKLFFGSGTQLSVL.

This chain joins TRBV9 and TRBJ2-3, with D uncertain. The CDR3 extends over 13 amino acids. The germline gives CDR1 SGDLS, CDR2 YYNGEE. The ends were cut back, 2 bases at V and 1 base at J, with 5 bases in the middle. CDR3 protein: CASSVPGTDTQYF. For the CDR3, the DNA is TGTGCCAGCAGCGTCCCTGGCACAGATACGCAGTATTTT.

This clone is medium-sized (0.01 to 0.1%) in the sample. V usage is TRBV5-6 and J usage is TRBJ2-7; 7 bases match TRBD2. After removal of 0 bases from V and 2 bases from J, the junction contained 5 bases not matched to a gene. The CDR3 length is 15 residues. Germline lookup yields CDR1 SGHDT and CDR2 YYEEEE. CDR3 in amino acids: CASSLESSGTYEQYF. In nucleotides, the CDR3 is TGTGCCAGCAGCTTGGAGTCTAGCGGCACCTACGAGCAGTACTTC.